This T cell receptor (beta chain) was found in a study of chemoradiotherapy in HPV16-positive cancers. As for this clone: Its antigen is unidentified.

The study, taken as a whole, reports: Functional assays defining HPV-specific T cells used only a couple of HPV16-positive patients.

The V and J ends lost 2 bases and 2 bases, in that order; junction bases with no gene match: 5. The V gene's germline CDR1 is SGHNT and CDR2 YYREEE (reference sequence). The CDR3 runs 16 residues. The data were produced by immunoSEQ multiplex PCR, yet TCRdb's version contains in-frame clones alone and is incomplete. The sample lists tens of thousands of clones, about 86% occurring once. The chain combines TRBV5-4 with TRBJ2-3; TRBD2 agrees at 10 bases. Sample: blood, taken from a patient who underwent chemoradiotherapy. This TCR came from a human donor with HPV-associated anogenital cancer. The CDR3 DNA follows: TGTGCCAGCAGCTTTCGGCTAGCGGGGGACACAGATACGCAGTATTTT. Translated, it gives CASSFRLAGDTDTQYF. The full variable domain, its missing parts supplied by reference TRBV5-4 and TRBJ2-3, is ETGVTQSPTHLIKTRGQQVTLRCSSQSGHNTVSWYQQALGQGPQFIFQYYREEENGRGNFPPRFSGLQFPNYSSELNVNALELDDSALYLCASSFRLAGDTDTQYFGPGTRLTVL.